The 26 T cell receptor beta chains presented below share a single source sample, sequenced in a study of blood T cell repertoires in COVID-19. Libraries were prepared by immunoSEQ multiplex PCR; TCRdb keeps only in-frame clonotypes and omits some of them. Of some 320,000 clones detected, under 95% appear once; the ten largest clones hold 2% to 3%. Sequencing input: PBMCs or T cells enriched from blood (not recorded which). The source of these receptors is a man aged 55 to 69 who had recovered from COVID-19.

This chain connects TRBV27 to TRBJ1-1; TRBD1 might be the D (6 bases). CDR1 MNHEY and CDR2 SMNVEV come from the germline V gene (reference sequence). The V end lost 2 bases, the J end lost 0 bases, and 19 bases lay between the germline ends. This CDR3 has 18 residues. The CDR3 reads CASSLGARTGSMNTEAFF. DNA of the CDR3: TGTGCCAGCAGTTTAGGTGCGCGAACAGGGTCGATGAACACTGAAGCTTTCTTT.

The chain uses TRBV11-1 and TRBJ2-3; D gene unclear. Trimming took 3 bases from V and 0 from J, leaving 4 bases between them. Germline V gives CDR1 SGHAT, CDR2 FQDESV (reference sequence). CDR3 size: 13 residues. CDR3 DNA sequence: TGTGCCAGCAGCTTCAGAAGCACAGATACGCAGTATTTT. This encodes CASSFRSTDTQYF.

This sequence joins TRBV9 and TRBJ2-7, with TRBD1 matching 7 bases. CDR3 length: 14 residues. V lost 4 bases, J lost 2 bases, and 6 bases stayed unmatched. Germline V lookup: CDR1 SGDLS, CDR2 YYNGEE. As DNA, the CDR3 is TGTGCCAGCAGCTTGGGACAGAGGACCTACGAGCAGTACTTC. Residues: CASSLGQRTYEQYF.

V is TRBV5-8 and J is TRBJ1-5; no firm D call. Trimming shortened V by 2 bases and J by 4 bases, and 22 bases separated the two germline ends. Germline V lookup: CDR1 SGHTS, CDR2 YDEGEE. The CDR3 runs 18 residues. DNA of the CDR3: TGTGCCAGCAGCTTCCCTCGGTCGCAGGCGAGCCCAAATCAGCCCCAGCATTTT. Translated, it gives CASSFPRSQASPNQPQHF.

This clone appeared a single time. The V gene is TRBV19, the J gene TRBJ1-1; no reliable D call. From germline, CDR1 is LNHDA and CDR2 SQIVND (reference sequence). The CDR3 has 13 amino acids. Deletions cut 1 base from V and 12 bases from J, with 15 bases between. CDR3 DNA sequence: TGTGCCAGTAGTATAGCCCTCGGCGGTGATTCTTTCTTT. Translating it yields CASSIALGGDSFF.

The CDR3 loop is CASSVRDSKAYEQYF. As DNA, the CDR3 is TGTGCCAGCAGCGTAAGGGACAGCAAAGCCTACGAGCAGTACTTC. The rearrangement links TRBV9 to TRBJ2-7; TRBD1 matches at 7 bases. The CDR3 covers 15 residues. The ends lost 1 base at V and 2 bases at J; junction bases unmatched: 6. Germline V gene data show CDR1 as SGDLS and CDR2 as YYNGEE.

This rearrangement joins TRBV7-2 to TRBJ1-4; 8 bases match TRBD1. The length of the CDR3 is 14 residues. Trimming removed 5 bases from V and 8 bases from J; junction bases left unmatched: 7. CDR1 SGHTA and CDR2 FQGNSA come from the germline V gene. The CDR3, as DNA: TGTGCCAGCAGCCCGGGACAGGCCAGCGAAAAACTGTTTTTT. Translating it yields CASSPGQASEKLFF.

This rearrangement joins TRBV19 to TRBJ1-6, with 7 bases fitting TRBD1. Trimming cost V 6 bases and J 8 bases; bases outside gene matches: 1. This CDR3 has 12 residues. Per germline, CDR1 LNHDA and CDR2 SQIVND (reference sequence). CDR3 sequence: CASSRGDSPLHF. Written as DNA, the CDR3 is TGTGCCAGTAGCAGGGGGGATTCACCCCTCCACTTT.

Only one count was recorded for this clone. CDR3 region: CASSYSRGSGSDEQFF. In nucleotides, the CDR3 is TGTGCCAGCAGTTACTCGCGCGGGAGCGGATCGGATGAGCAGTTCTTC. The chain joins TRBV6-5 to TRBJ2-1, with 7 bases aligning to TRBD2. CDR3 size: 16 residues. The trim removed 0 bases at V and 8 bases at J, leaving 10 bases unmatched. Germline V lookup: CDR1 MNHEY, CDR2 SVGAGI.

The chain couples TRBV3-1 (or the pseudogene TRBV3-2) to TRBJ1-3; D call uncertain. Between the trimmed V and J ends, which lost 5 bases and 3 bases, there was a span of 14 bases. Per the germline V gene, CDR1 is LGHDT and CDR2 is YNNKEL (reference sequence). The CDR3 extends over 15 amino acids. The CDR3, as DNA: TGTGCCAGCAGCTCCCCTTCGGTTGGTGGAAACACCATATATTTT. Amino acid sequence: CASSSPSVGGNTIYF.

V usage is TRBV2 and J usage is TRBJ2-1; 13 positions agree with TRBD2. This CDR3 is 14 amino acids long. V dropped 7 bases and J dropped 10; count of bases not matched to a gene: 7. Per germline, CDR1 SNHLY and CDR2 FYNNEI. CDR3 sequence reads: CASTGLAGVWEQFF. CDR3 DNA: TGTGCCAGCACAGGACTAGCGGGAGTTTGGGAGCAGTTCTTC.

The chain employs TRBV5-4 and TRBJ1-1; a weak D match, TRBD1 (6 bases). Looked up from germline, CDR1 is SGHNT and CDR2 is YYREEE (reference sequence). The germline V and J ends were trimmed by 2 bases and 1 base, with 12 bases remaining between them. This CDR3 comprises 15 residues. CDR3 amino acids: CASSLQQGPNTEAFF. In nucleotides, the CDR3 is TGTGCCAGCAGCTTACAACAGGGCCCGAACACTGAAGCTTTCTTT.

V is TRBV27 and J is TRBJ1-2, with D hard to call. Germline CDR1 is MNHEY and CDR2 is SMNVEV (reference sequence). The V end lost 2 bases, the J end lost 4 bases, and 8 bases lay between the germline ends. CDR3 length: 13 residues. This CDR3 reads CASSLGPAYGYTF. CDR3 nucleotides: TGTGCCAGCAGTTTAGGGCCAGCCTATGGCTACACCTTC.

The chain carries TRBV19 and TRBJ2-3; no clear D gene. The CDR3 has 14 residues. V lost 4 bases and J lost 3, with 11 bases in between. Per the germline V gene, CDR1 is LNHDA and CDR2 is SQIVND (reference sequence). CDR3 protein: CASSTTRGTDTQYF. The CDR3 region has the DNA TGTGCCAGTAGTACGACTCGTGGGACAGATACGCAGTATTTT.

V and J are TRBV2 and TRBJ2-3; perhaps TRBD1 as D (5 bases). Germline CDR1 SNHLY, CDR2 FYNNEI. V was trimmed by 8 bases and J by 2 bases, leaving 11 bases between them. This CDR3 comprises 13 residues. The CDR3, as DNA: TGTGCCAGCTTAACAGGTCCCACAGATACGCAGTATTTT. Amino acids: CASLTGPTDTQYF.

The CDR3 spells CAISEPDSPYTDTQYF. CDR3 sequence (DNA): TGTGCCATCAGTGAGCCCGACTCCCCCTACACAGATACGCAGTATTTT. The V call is TRBV10-3, the J call TRBJ2-3, with unresolved D. The length of the CDR3 is 16 residues. Germline-derived CDR1 and CDR2 are ENHRY and SYGVKD. The ends were cut back, 2 bases at V and 2 bases at J, with 14 bases in the middle.

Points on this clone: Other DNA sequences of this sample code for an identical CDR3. This chain's CDR3 is CASSLQGNTEAFF. The CDR3 DNA is TGTGCCAGCAGTTTACAGGGGAACACTGAAGCTTTCTTT. This sequence joins TRBV27 and TRBJ1-1; weak D call: TRBD1 (5 bases). V was cut by 2 bases and J by 1 base, with 5 bases left in between. CDR1 is MNHEY, CDR2 SMNVEV, per germline (reference sequence). The length of the CDR3 is 13 residues.

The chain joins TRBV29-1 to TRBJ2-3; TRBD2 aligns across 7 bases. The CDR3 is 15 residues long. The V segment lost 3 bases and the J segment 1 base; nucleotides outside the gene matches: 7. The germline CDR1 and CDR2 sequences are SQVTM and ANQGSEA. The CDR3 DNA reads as TGCAGCGTTGACGAGGGTGGGAGGGGCACAGATACGCAGTATTTT. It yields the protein CSVDEGGRGTDTQYF.

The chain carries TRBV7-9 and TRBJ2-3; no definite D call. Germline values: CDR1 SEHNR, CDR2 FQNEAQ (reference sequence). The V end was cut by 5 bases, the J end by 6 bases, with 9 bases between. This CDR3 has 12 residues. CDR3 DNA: TGTGCCAGCAGCCCCACACCCGATACGCAGTATTTT. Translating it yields CASSPTPDTQYF. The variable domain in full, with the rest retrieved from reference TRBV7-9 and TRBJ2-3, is DTGVSQNPRHKITKRGQNVTFRCDPISEHNRLYWYRQTLGQGPEFLTYFQNEAQLEKSRLLSDRFSAERPKGSFSTLEIQRTEQGDSAMYLCASSPTPDTQYFGPGTRLTVL.

CDR3 nucleotide sequence: TGTGCCAGCAGTGAAGCCAGGGGGGCGCATGGCTACACCTTC. It yields the protein CASSEARGAHGYTF. This chain uses TRBV6-1 with TRBJ1-2; TRBD1 aligns across 7 bases. Trimming removed 0 bases from V and 6 bases from J; junction bases left unmatched: 4. CDR1 MNHNS and CDR2 SASEGT come from the germline V gene. The CDR3 has 14 residues.

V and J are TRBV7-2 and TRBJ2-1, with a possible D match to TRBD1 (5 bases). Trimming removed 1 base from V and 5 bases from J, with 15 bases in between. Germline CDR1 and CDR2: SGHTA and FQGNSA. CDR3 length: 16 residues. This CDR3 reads CASSLEGWAYDNEQFF. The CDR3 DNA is TGTGCCAGCAGCTTAGAGGGGTGGGCGTACGACAATGAGCAGTTCTTC.

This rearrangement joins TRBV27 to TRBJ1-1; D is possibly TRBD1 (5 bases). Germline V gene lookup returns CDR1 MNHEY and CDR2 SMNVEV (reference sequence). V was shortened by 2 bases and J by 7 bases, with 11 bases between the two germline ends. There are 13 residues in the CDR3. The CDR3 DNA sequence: TGTGCCAGCAGTTTACAGGGATTGAGTGAAGCTTTCTTT. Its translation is CASSLQGLSEAFF.

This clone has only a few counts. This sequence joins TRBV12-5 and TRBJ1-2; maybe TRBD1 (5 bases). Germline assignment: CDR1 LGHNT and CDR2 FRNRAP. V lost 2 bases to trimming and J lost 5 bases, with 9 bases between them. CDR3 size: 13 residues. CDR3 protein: CASGLPRQYGYTF. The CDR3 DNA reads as TGTGCTAGTGGTTTGCCCCGACAGTATGGCTACACCTTC. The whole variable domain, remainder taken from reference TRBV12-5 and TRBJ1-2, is DARVTQTPRHKVTEMGQEVTMRCQPILGHNTVFWYRQTMMQGLELLAYFRNRAPLDDSGMPKDRFSAEMPDATLATLKIQPSEPRDSAVYFCASGLPRQYGYTFGSGTRLTVV.

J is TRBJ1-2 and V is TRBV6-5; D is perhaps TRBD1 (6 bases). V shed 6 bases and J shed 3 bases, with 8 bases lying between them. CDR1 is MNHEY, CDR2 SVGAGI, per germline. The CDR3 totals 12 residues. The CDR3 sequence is CASSRQDYGYTF. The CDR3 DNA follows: TGTGCCAGCAGCCGACAGGACTATGGCTACACCTTC.

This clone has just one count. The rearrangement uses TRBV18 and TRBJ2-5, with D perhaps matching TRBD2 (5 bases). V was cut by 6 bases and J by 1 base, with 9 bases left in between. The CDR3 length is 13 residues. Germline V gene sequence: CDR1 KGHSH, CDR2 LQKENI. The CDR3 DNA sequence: TGTGCCAGCTCTGCCGGGATCCAAGAGACCCAGTACTTC. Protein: CASSAGIQETQYF.

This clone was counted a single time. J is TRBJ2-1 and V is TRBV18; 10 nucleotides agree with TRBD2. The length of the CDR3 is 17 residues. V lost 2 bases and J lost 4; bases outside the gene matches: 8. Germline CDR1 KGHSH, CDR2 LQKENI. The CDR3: CASSPITSGILYNEQFF. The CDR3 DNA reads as TGTGCCAGCTCACCAATAACTAGCGGGATATTATACAATGAGCAGTTCTTC. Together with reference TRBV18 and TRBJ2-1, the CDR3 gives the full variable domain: NAGVMQNPRHLVRRRGQEARLRCSPMKGHSHVYWYRQLPEEGLKFMVYLQKENIIDESGMPKERFSAEFPKEGPSILRIQQVVRGDSAAYFCASSPITSGILYNEQFFGPGTRLTVL.